The entry below gives a single T cell receptor (beta chain) sequence along with its context. The antigen is not known. These data belong to a study of T cell repertoires in ileal Crohn's disease. Study in general: Postoperative therapy was given to about half: 10 to 12 thiopurines, some 18 anti-TNF agents. Study-level results: Compared with CD4 T cells, sorted CD8 cells carried more expanded clones.

TCRdb keeps only in-frame clones here, not all; method: immunoSEQ multiplex PCR. The repertoire consists of about 13,000 clones, with 70% occurring once and the leading ten covering around 6.4%. Looked up from germline, CDR1 is MNHEY and CDR2 is SMNVEV (reference sequence). With V trimmed by 6 bases and J by 5 bases, 10 bases remained unmatched. The CDR3 is 15 residues long. Sample: ileal tissue. The chain employs TRBV27 and TRBJ1-5; 7 bases fit TRBD1. This sequence originates from an adult with Crohn's disease. CDR3 coding DNA: TGTGCCAGCAGATCCGGGACAGCCTCTTATCAGCCCCAGCATTTT. Protein sequence: CASRSGTASYQPQHF.